The 5 T cell receptor beta chains in this list originate from one sample, sequenced in a study of OX40 agonist ivuxolimab in advanced cancers. This table comes from immunoSEQ multiplex PCR, and its TCRdb copy is limited to in-frame clones, with some not included. The table has around 25,000 clones, about four fifths seen once; the top ten hold 14%. The sample in question was CD4+ or CD8+ T cells sorted from blood, obtained in a trial of the OX40 agonist ivuxolimab. The receptors come from an adult with an advanced solid tumor such as melanoma, head and neck, liver or kidney cancer.

This rearrangement joins TRBV19 to TRBJ1-1; 9 bases align to TRBD1. The CDR3 runs to 15 residues. The V segment lost 5 bases and the J segment 4 bases; nucleotides outside the gene matches: 8. Per the germline V gene, CDR1 is LNHDA and CDR2 is SQIVND (reference sequence). The CDR3, as DNA: TGTGCCAGTAGTCATACAGGGGGCGCGGGCACTGAAGCTTTCTTT. Protein sequence: CASSHTGGAGTEAFF.

This clone was observed a single time. The chain employs TRBV7-9 and TRBJ2-5; 11 nucleotides match TRBD2. J gave up 0 bases and V 1 base, and 1 base lay outside the gene matches. CDR1 and CDR2 (germline): SEHNR, FQNEAQ (reference sequence). The CDR3 covers 16 residues. The CDR3, as DNA: TGTGCCAGCAGCTTAGTGACTAGCGGGGACCAAGAGACCCAGTACTTC. Translating it yields CASSLVTSGDQETQYF.

This clone was detected a few times. This chain links TRBV19 with TRBJ1-2, with 7 positions matching TRBD1. CDR3 length: 16 residues. The junction had 12 bases not matched to a gene; V was cut back by 5 bases and J by 3 bases. Looked up from germline, CDR1 is LNHDA and CDR2 is SQIVND (reference sequence). This CDR3 is CASSAQTGWLYYGYTF. For the CDR3, the DNA is TGTGCCAGTAGTGCCCAGACAGGGTGGTTGTACTATGGCTACACCTTC.

The rearrangement links TRBV7-9 to TRBJ2-7; tentatively, D is TRBD1 (5 bases). Germline V CDR1 and CDR2: SEHNR, FQNEAQ (reference sequence). The ends were cut back, 0 bases at V and 3 bases at J, with 12 bases in the middle. This CDR3 spans 15 amino acids. CDR3 DNA sequence: TGTGCCAGCAGCTTAGCACAAGGGGTGAACTACGAGCAGTACTTC. Protein product: CASSLAQGVNYEQYF.

The chain recombines TRBV5-6 with TRBJ2-7; a weak D match, TRBD2 (7 bases). Per germline, CDR1 SGHDT and CDR2 YYEEEE. The V gene lost 2 bases and the J gene lost 3 bases, with 12 bases spanning the gap. The CDR3 has 14 amino acids. The CDR3 DNA reads TGTGCCAGCAGCTTAGGGGGGGATTTCTACGAGCAGTACTTC. It yields the protein CASSLGGDFYEQYF. The variable domain in full, completed from reference TRBV5-6 and TRBJ2-7, reads DAGVTQSPTHLIKTRGQQVTLRCSPKSGHDTVSWYQQALGQGPQFIFQYYEEEERQRGNFPDRFSGHQFPNYSSELNVNALLLGDSALYLCASSLGGDFYEQYFGPGTRLTVT.